Described below is a single TCR beta chain sequence and its context. The antigen is not known. The sample originates from a study of shared clonotypes between healthy human individuals. Study findings and constraints: Relative to their counterparts shared across all four donors, non-shared clonotypes exhibited diminished generation probabilities. Sequencing depth was expected to influence donor clonotype sharing.

Using immunoSEQ multiplex PCR, the repertoire was profiled, and TCRdb retains in-frame clones only, with some absent. There are millions of clones in the sample; just over 90% occur only once, and 0.39% lies in the top ten. The ends lost 7 bases at V and 10 bases at J; junction bases unmatched: 11. The CDR3 extends over 14 amino acids. Germline V CDR1 and CDR2: SNHLY, FYNNEI. The sequencing input was naive CD4+ T cells from PBMCs. Subset noted: CD45RA+ positively selected. The source of this sequence is a man between 18 and 29 years old in good health. Some clones in this sample may be carry-over from other donors' samples. This rearrangement joins TRBV2 to TRBJ2-1, with 9 bases lining up with TRBD2. The CDR3 DNA is TGTGCCAGCACCTTCAATAGCGGGAGTAGGGAGCAGTTCTTC. It translates to CASTFNSGSREQFF.